One and the same sample provided the 14 T cell receptor beta chains below, sequenced in a study of T-cell memory formation after mild COVID-19. TCRdb reanalysed the 5' RACE reads using MiXCR and keeps one entry per CDR3 protein. Counted here are hundreds of thousands of distinct CDR3 sequences, about a sixth occurring once; the ten biggest clones make up about 20%. Sample: PBMCs or a T cell subset sorted from them (not recorded which). Receptor source: a man aged 18-30 years who had mild COVID-19 (a few samples of this study predate the infection). Cell type and time point are not known.

At least ten counts were recorded for this clonotype. The CDR3: CSASPGYMNTEAFF. The CDR3 DNA sequence: TGCAGTGCTAGTCCCGGCTACATGAACACTGAAGCTTTCTTT. This rearrangement joins TRBV20-1 to TRBJ1-1; no clear D gene. V lost 3 bases and J 0 bases, leaving 11 bases between the germline ends. Germline V gives CDR1 DFQATT, CDR2 SNEGSKA (reference sequence). The CDR3 runs 14 residues.

The rearrangement links TRBV12-3 or TRBV12-4 to TRBJ1-5; the D is unclear. The CDR3 covers 14 residues. Trimming cost V 5 bases and J 0 bases, with 8 bases left between them. This chain's CDR3 is CASSPPDSNQPQHF. CDR3 in DNA: TGTGCCAGCAGTCCCCCCGATAGCAATCAGCCCCAGCATTTT.

The chain joins TRBV3-1 to TRBJ2-1, with unresolved D. Trimming took off 3 bases at V and 4 bases at J, with 7 bases between the two ends. CDR1 is LGHDT, CDR2 YNNKEL, per germline (reference sequence). This CDR3 has 13 residues. The CDR3 spells CASSQNRYNEQFF. Written as DNA, the CDR3 is TGTGCCAGCAGCCAGAACAGATACAATGAGCAGTTCTTC.

This chain connects TRBV4-3 to TRBJ2-2; 10 bases fit TRBD1. The CDR3 length is 15 residues. Germline CDR1 and CDR2: LGHNA and YSLEER. J was trimmed by 4 bases and V by 3 bases; bases with no gene match: 2. The CDR3 DNA reads TGCGCCAGCAGCCACGGACAGGGGGGCACCGGGGAGCTGTTTTTT. It yields the protein CASSHGQGGTGELFF.

The CDR3 loop reads CSAPPVTGANNEQFF. The DNA for the CDR3 is TGCAGTGCTCCTCCTGTGACAGGGGCTAACAATGAGCAGTTCTTC. The chain is built from TRBV20-1 and TRBJ2-1, with 8 bases fitting TRBD1. Germline CDR1 and CDR2: DFQATT and SNEGSKA (reference sequence). This CDR3 is 15 amino acids long. J was trimmed by 5 bases and V by 5 bases; bases with no gene match: 11.

Comment on this clonotype: A junction boundary mismatches the germline segment, possibly from a read error. This chain links TRBV7-9 with TRBJ2-2; D may correspond to TRBD1 or TRBD2 (5 bases each). This CDR3 has 13 residues. Per germline, CDR1 SEHNR and CDR2 FQNEAQ (reference sequence). DNA of the CDR3: TGTGCCAGCAGCTTAACGGGGACCGGGACCGCGATTTTT. This gives the protein CASSLTGTGTAIF.

This clonotype was seen a handful of times. The chain is built from TRBV20-1 and TRBJ1-5; 8 nucleotides agree with TRBD1. The CDR3 is 15 residues long. Looked up from germline, CDR1 is DFQATT and CDR2 is SNEGSKA (reference sequence). V dropped 5 bases and J dropped 3; count of bases not matched to a gene: 9. The CDR3 spells CSAGRQGTFNQPQHF. Written as DNA, the CDR3 is TGCAGTGCTGGCAGACAGGGGACCTTCAATCAGCCCCAGCATTTT.

The chain employs TRBV6-5 and TRBJ1-5; D is possibly TRBD1 (6 bases). This CDR3 spans 16 amino acids. Germline V lookup: CDR1 MNHEY, CDR2 SVGAGI. Trimming took off 5 bases at V and 2 bases at J, with 16 bases between the two ends. In DNA, the CDR3 is TGTGCCAGCAGTCCTTTGGGCAGGGGACGCAATCAGCCCCAGCATTTT. This gives the protein CASSPLGRGRNQPQHF.

The table lists this clonotype with a few counts. V usage is TRBV7-2 and J usage is TRBJ2-1; D unresolved. CDR1 and CDR2 (germline): SGHTA, FQGNSA. Trimming shortened V by 1 base and J by 4 bases, and 5 bases separated the two germline ends. The CDR3 loop spans 13 amino acids. CDR3 region: CASSLVLYNEQFF. CDR3 nucleotides: TGTGCCAGCAGCTTAGTATTATACAATGAGCAGTTCTTC.

This clonotype turned up a few times. The rearrangement joins TRBV4-1 to TRBJ2-5; D remains ambiguous. Germline V CDR1 and CDR2: MGHRA, YSYEKL. The CDR3 extends over 15 amino acids. Between the trimmed V and J ends, which lost 3 bases and 0 bases, there was a span of 11 bases. CDR3 nucleotide sequence: TGCGCCAGCAGCCACTCGACGGATTACCAAGAGACCCAGTACTTC. This codes for CASSHSTDYQETQYF.

The chain combines TRBV5-1 with TRBJ1-2, with a possible D match to TRBD1 (6 bases). V was cut by 4 bases and J by 0 bases, with 7 bases left in between. This CDR3 comprises 13 residues. Germline CDR1 reads SGHRS; CDR2 reads YFSETQ. Here the CDR3 reads CASSGGTNYGYTF. The CDR3 region has the DNA TGCGCCAGCAGCGGGGGCACTAACTATGGCTACACCTTC.

This chain links TRBV29-1 with TRBJ1-2; D unresolved. The CDR3 has 12 residues. Trimming left V 4 bases short and J 5 bases short, with 11 bases between. CDR1 is SQVTM and CDR2 is ANQGSEA in the germline V gene. The chain's CDR3 is CSVGVGSYGYTF. In DNA form, the CDR3 reads TGCAGCGTTGGGGTTGGGTCGTATGGCTACACCTTC.

This clonotype was counted many times. This rearrangement joins TRBV7-2 to TRBJ1-2, with TRBD1 as a possible D gene (5 bases). CDR3 size: 15 residues. Germline CDR1 reads SGHTA; CDR2 reads FQGNSA. The V end was cut by 5 bases, the J end by 8 bases, with 21 bases between. The CDR3 loop is CASSRLLSAEGGYTF. The CDR3 DNA follows: TGTGCCAGCAGCAGGTTATTGTCAGCCGAGGGGGGCTACACCTTC. The whole variable domain, filled in from reference TRBV7-2 and TRBJ1-2, reads GAGVSQSPSNKVTEKGKDVELRCDPISGHTALYWYRQSLGQGLEFLIYFQGNSAPDKSGLPSDRFSAERTGGSVSTLTIQRTQQEDSAVYLCASSRLLSAEGGYTFGSGTRLTVV.

The rearrangement uses TRBV7-9 and TRBJ2-4; D is ambiguous. Trimming removed 5 bases at V and 5 bases at J, with 4 bases between. The CDR3 consists of 11 residues. From germline, CDR1 is SEHNR and CDR2 FQNEAQ (reference sequence). The CDR3, as DNA: TGTGCCAGCAGCCAGGAAAACATTCAGTACTTC. It codes for CASSQENIQYF.